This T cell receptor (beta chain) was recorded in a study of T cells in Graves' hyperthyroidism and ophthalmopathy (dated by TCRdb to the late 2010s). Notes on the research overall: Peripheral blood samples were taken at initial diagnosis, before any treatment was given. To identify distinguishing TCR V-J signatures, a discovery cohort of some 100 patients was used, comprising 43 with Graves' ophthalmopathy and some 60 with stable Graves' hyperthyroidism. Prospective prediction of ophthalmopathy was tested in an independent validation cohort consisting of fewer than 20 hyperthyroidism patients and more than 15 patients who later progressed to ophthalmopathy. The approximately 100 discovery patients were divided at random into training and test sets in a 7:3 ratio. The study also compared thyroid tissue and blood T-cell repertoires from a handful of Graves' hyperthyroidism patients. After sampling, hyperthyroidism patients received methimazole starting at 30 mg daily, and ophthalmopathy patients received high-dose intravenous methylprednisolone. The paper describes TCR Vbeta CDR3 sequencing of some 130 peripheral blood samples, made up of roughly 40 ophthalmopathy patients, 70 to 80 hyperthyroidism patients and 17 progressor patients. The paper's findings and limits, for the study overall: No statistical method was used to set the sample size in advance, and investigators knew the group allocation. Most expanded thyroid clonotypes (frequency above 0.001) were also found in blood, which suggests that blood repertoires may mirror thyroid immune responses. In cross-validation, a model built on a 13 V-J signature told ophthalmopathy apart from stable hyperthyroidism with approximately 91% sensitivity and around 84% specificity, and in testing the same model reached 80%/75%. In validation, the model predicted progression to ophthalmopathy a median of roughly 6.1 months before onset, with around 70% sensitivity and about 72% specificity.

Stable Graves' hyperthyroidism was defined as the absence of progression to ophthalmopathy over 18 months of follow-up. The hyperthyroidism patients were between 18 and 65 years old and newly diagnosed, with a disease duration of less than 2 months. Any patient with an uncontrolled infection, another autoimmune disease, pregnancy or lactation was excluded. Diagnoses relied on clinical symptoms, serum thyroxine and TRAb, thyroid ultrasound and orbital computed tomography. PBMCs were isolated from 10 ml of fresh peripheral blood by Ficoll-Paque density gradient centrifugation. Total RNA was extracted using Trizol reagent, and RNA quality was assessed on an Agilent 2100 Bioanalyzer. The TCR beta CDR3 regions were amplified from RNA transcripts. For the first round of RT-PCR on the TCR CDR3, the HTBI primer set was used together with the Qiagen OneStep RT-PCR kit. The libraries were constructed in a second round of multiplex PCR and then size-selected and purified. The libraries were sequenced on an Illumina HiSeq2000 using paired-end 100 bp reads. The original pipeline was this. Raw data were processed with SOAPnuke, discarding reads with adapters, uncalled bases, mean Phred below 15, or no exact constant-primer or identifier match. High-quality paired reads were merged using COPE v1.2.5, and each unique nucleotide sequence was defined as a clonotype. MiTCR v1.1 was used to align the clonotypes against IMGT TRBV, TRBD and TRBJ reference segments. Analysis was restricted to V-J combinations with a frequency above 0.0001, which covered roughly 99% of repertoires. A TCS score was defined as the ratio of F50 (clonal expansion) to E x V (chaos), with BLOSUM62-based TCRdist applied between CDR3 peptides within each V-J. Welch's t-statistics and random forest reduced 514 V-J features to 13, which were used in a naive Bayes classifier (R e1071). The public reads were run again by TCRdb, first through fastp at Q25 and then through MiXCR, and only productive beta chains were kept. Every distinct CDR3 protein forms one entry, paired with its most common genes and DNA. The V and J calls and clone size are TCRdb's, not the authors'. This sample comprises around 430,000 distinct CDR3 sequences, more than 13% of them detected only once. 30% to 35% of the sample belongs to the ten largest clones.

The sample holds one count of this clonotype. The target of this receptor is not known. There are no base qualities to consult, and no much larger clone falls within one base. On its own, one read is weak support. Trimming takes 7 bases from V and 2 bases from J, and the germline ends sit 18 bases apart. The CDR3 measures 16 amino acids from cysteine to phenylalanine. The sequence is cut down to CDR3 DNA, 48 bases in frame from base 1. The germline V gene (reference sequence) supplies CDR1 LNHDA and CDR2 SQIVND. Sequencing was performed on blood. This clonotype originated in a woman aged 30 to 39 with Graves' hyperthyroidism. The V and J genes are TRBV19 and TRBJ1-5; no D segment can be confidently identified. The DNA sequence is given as TGTGCCAGTACGTTAGGGAGGAGCAGAGGCAATCAGCCCCAGCATTTT. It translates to CASTLGRSRGNQPQHF.